The rows below give T cell receptor beta chains drawn from one sample of a study of cytomegalovirus exposure and HLA in healthy donors. Using immunoSEQ multiplex PCR, the repertoire was profiled, and TCRdb retains in-frame clones only, with some absent. Here the sample spans around 110,000 clones, 75% being singletons. The sequencing input was PBMCs. These receptor sequences come from a woman under 30 in good health and CMV-seronegative. Each CDR3 is given with its conserved first and last residue. D genes are given only for firm matches. Clone size is stated in some rows and not others, as once, few, many or a class when expanded.

V gene	D gene	J gene	clone size	CDR3 length	CDR3 protein	CDR3 DNA
TRBV2	TRBD2	TRBJ2-1	NA	15	CASRVLAGAYNEQFF	TGTGCCAGCAGAGTACTAGCGGGGGCATACAATGAGCAGTTCTTC
TRBV5-8	NA	TRBJ1-5	NA	15	CASSLGLADGQPQHF	TGTGCCAGCAGCTTGGGACTCGCAGACGGTCAGCCCCAGCATTTT
TRBV5-4	TRBD2	TRBJ2-7	NA	17	CASSLGGGVVSSYEQYF	TGTGCCAGCAGCTTAGGCGGGGGGGTGGTAAGCTCCTACGAGCAGTACTTC
TRBV30	TRBD1	TRBJ1-5	few	13	CAWGGQNNQPQHF	TGTGCCTGGGGGGGACAGAATAATCAGCCCCAGCATTTT
TRBV15	TRBD1	TRBJ2-3	NA	14	CATSRTGTTDTQYF	TGTGCCACCAGCCGGACAGGGACGACAGATACGCAGTATTTT
TRBV6-1	NA	TRBJ1-5	NA	15	CASSEGRVRNQPQHF	TGTGCCAGCAGTGAAGGGAGGGTTCGTAATCAGCCCCAGCATTTT
TRBV29-1	NA	TRBJ1-1	NA	13	CSVARDWDTEAFF	TGCAGCGTTGCAAGGGACTGGGACACTGAAGCTTTCTTT
TRBV27	TRBD1	TRBJ1-3	NA	14	CASRGQGGGNTIYF	TGTGCCAGCAGAGGACAGGGGGGTGGAAACACCATATATTTT
TRBV2	NA	TRBJ1-1	NA	12	CASMDNLAEAFF	TGTGCCAGCATGGACAACCTAGCTGAAGCTTTCTTT
TRBV5-6	NA	TRBJ2-2	few	15	CASSGGTENTGELFF	TGTGCCAGCAGCGGGGGGACAGAGAACACCGGGGAGCTGTTTTTT
TRBV29-1	TRBD1	TRBJ1-1	NA	14	CSVEKGTGTSVAFF	TGCAGCGTTGAAAAGGGGACAGGGACCTCCGTAGCTTTCTTT
TRBV9	TRBD1	TRBJ1-1	NA	14	CASSVFDRGPEAFF	TGTGCCAGCAGCGTATTTGACAGGGGGCCTGAAGCTTTCTTT
TRBV6-5	NA	TRBJ1-2	NA	15	CASSYSIQGQSGYTF	TGTGCCAGCAGTTACTCTATTCAGGGGCAGAGTGGCTACACCTTC
TRBV2	NA	TRBJ1-5	NA	15	CTSSEWGVSNQPQHF	TGTACCAGCAGTGAATGGGGAGTCAGCAATCAGCCCCAGCATTTT
TRBV19	NA	TRBJ1-1	few	14	CASSMDDGDTEAFF	TGTGCCAGTAGTATGGATGACGGGGACACTGAAGCTTTCTTT
TRBV5-4	NA	TRBJ1-4	NA	13	CASSFGRNEKLFF	TGTGCCAGCAGCTTTGGCAGGAATGAAAAACTGTTTTTT
TRBV2	NA	TRBJ1-5	few	13	CASRARGNQPQHF	TGTGCCAGCAGGGCCAGGGGCAATCAGCCCCAGCATTTT
TRBV5-1	TRBD1	TRBJ1-3	NA	14	CASSLGQGGNTIYF	TGCGCCAGCAGCCTCGGACAGGGGGGAAACACCATATATTTT
TRBV6-1	NA	TRBJ1-1	NA	19	CASSEARFRDSGDGTEAFF	TGTGCCAGCAGTGAAGCGCGCTTCCGAGACAGTGGTGATGGCACTGAAGCTTTCTTT
TRBV9	NA	TRBJ2-6	NA	15	CASSVAGAGANVLTF	TGTGCCAGCAGCGTAGCAGGGGCTGGGGCCAACGTCCTGACTTTC
TRBV11-2	NA	TRBJ2-4	NA	13	CASSLGTNNIQYF	TGTGCCAGCAGCTTAGGGACTAACAACATTCAGTACTTC
TRBV6-1	TRBD1	TRBJ1-6	NA	15	CASSTGVPYNSPLHF	TGTGCCAGCAGTACAGGGGTCCCCTATAATTCACCCCTCCACTTT
TRBV5-1	TRBD1	TRBJ1-2	NA	15	CASSLLRGTGKGYTF	TGCGCCAGCAGCCTTCTTCGTGGGACAGGGAAGGGCTACACCTTC
TRBV19	TRBD1	TRBJ1-1	NA	14	CASSGQGALAEAFF	TGTGCCAGTAGTGGACAGGGGGCTCTTGCTGAAGCTTTCTTT
TRBV2	NA	TRBJ1-6	few	15	CASTRGTRDNSPLHF	TGTGCCAGCACCCGGGGGACCAGGGATAATTCACCCCTCCACTTT
TRBV29-1	TRBD1	TRBJ2-7	NA	16	CSVQGAGTGFSYGQYF	TGCAGCGTTCAAGGCGCCGGGACAGGCTTCTCCTACGGGCAGTACTTC
TRBV7-9	NA	TRBJ1-1	NA	13	CASSLGGGWEAFF	TGTGCCAGCAGCTTAGGAGGAGGTTGGGAAGCTTTCTTT
TRBV5-3	NA	TRBJ2-7	NA	15	CARSLSTGLSYEQYF	TGTGCCAGAAGCTTGTCTACAGGCCTCTCCTACGAGCAGTACTTC
TRBV15	NA	TRBJ1-1	few	14	CATSKALRDTEAFF	TGTGCCACCAGCAAAGCCTTGCGGGATACTGAAGCTTTCTTT